This passage covers 16 T cell receptor beta chains from one sample sequenced in a study of PD-L1 blockade in urothelial cancer. The time point: peripheral blood 6 weeks after treatment start. Sequenced by immunoSEQ multiplex PCR; TCRdb stores in-frame clones only, minus some. The sample contains fewer than 90,000 clones, under 95% of which appear only once. Here the sequenced sample was PBMCs, taken around atezolizumab (anti-PD-L1) treatment. The source is a woman older than 75 with urothelial cancer.

The chain combines TRBV28 with TRBJ2-5; D perhaps matches TRBD1 (6 bases). The CDR3 contains 12 residues. Germline V lookup: CDR1 MDHEN, CDR2 SYDVKM. V lost 8 bases to trimming and J lost 2 bases, with 9 bases between them. The CDR3 loop is CASRTAQETQYF. The CDR3 DNA is TGTGCCAGCCGGACAGCGCAAGAGACCCAGTACTTC.

The J gene is TRBJ2-5, the V gene TRBV9; 11 nucleotides align to TRBD1. The CDR3 totals 18 residues. CDR1 SGDLS and CDR2 YYNGEE come from the germline V gene. After removal of 0 bases from V and 5 bases from J, the junction contained 12 bases not matched to a gene. The CDR3 reads CASSVVGAGQGAGETQYF. For the CDR3, the DNA is TGTGCCAGCAGCGTAGTAGGGGCCGGACAGGGGGCGGGGGAGACCCAGTACTTC.

The rearrangement joins TRBV28 to TRBJ1-2; 7 bases align to TRBD1. The germline V gene encodes CDR1 MDHEN and CDR2 SYDVKM. The CDR3 spans 16 residues. The junction had 4 bases not matched to a gene; V was cut back by 0 bases and J by 0 bases. The CDR3 DNA is TGTGCCAGCAGTTTATGGCAGGGACAGTCTAACTATGGCTACACCTTC. Encoded protein: CASSLWQGQSNYGYTF.

The chain is built from TRBV5-6 and TRBJ1-2; TRBD1 matches 8 bases. The CDR3 is 12 residues long. The V gene's germline CDR1 is SGHDT and CDR2 YYEEEE. Trimming took 2 bases from V and 7 from J; bases not matched to a gene: 1. CDR3 bases: TGTGCCAGCAGCTTCGACAGGGGTGGCTACACCTTC. It yields the protein CASSFDRGGYTF.

The CDR3 DNA follows: TGTGCCAGCGGGGATTGGAGCGGGTTCACCAATGAGCAGTTCTTC. Encoded protein: CASGDWSGFTNEQFF. This chain connects TRBV27 to TRBJ2-1, with a tentative D call TRBD2 (6 bases). The CDR3 loop spans 15 amino acids. Per germline, CDR1 MNHEY and CDR2 SMNVEV (reference sequence). V lost 8 bases, J lost 6 bases, and 20 bases lay in between.

The chain is built from TRBV5-1 and TRBJ1-4, with D perhaps TRBD1 (6 bases). V was clipped by 0 bases and J by 5 bases, with 14 bases between them. This CDR3 region has 16 residues. Germline values: CDR1 SGHRS, CDR2 YFSETQ. The CDR3 DNA follows: TGCGCCAGCAGCTTGGATTTCAGGGGACGGAATGAAAAACTGTTTTTT. This translates into CASSLDFRGRNEKLFF.

This chain uses TRBV25-1 with TRBJ2-5; unclear D gene. Trimming stripped 2 bases from V and 5 bases from J, with 12 bases between. This CDR3 is 14 amino acids long. Germline V CDR1 and CDR2: MGHDK, SYGVNS. CDR3 region: CASSEVGGIETQYF. CDR3 bases: TGTGCCAGCAGTGAAGTAGGCGGAATTGAGACCCAGTACTTC.

The genes are TRBV2 and TRBJ2-1, with unresolved D. The CDR3 has 17 residues. Germline V gene lookup returns CDR1 SNHLY and CDR2 FYNNEI. V was clipped by 8 bases and J by 0 bases, with 20 bases between them. CDR3 protein: CASEGGWNVGSYNEQFF. CDR3 DNA: TGTGCCAGCGAAGGCGGTTGGAACGTTGGCTCCTACAATGAGCAGTTCTTC.

V is TRBV7-9 and J is TRBJ1-1, with 7 bases matching TRBD1. The ends lost 2 bases at V and 0 bases at J; junction bases unmatched: 12. The CDR3 runs to 18 residues. Germline values: CDR1 SEHNR, CDR2 FQNEAQ (reference sequence). The CDR3 reads CASSLIDPIQGMNTEAFF. CDR3 DNA: TGTGCCAGCAGCTTAATCGACCCTATACAGGGGATGAACACTGAAGCTTTCTTT.

The rearrangement uses TRBV5-4 and TRBJ1-1; 9 bases agree with TRBD1. There are 15 residues in the CDR3. Trimming cost V 4 bases and J 2 bases; bases outside gene matches: 6. The germline V gene has CDR1 SGHNT and CDR2 YYREEE (reference sequence). DNA for the CDR3: TGTGCCAGCAGCGCGGGACAGGGAGGCAACACTGAAGCTTTCTTT. Protein product: CASSAGQGGNTEAFF.

The rearrangement links TRBV27 to TRBJ1-1; possible D gene TRBD1, 6 bases. This CDR3 has 14 amino acids. Germline V gene sequence: CDR1 MNHEY, CDR2 SMNVEV (reference sequence). V was shortened by 7 bases and J by 0 bases, with 12 bases between the two germline ends. The DNA for the CDR3 is TGTGCCAGCACCCCGGGACATCTGAACACTGAAGCTTTCTTT. Amino acids: CASTPGHLNTEAFF.

This chain connects TRBV6-1 to TRBJ1-1; D perhaps matches TRBD1 (5 bases). The CDR3 runs to 14 residues. Trimming cost V 1 base and J 4 bases, with 10 bases left between them. Germline V lookup: CDR1 MNHNS, CDR2 SASEGT. CDR3 protein: CASSEVPGLTEAFF. CDR3 bases: TGTGCCAGCAGTGAAGTTCCAGGGCTCACTGAAGCTTTCTTT.

The rearrangement links TRBV6-6 to TRBJ2-3; D perhaps matches TRBD1 (5 bases). Trimming left V 3 bases short and J 3 bases short, with 13 bases between. Germline V gene sequence: CDR1 MNHNY, CDR2 SVGAGI (reference sequence). The CDR3 extends over 15 amino acids. The CDR3 nucleotides are TGTGCCAGCAGTTATTCCCGACCAGGGACAGATACGCAGTATTTT. This gives the protein CASSYSRPGTDTQYF.

The chain joins TRBV14 to TRBJ2-3; a weak D match, TRBD1 (6 bases). Germline V gene data show CDR1 as SGHDN and CDR2 as FVKESK. The CDR3 length is 15 residues. Trimming removed 1 base from V and 2 bases from J, with 10 bases in between. The CDR3, as DNA: TGTGCCAGCAGCCAAGGGGACACCCCCACAGATACGCAGTATTTT. This translates into CASSQGDTPTDTQYF.

The V gene is TRBV9, the J gene TRBJ2-2; D is unclear. V was pared by 1 base and J by 0 bases, with 7 bases between. Germline lookup yields CDR1 SGDLS and CDR2 YYNGEE. The CDR3 contains 15 residues. The chain's CDR3 is CASSVSVTNTGELFF. CDR3 sequence (DNA): TGTGCCAGCAGCGTATCGGTGACGAACACCGGGGAGCTGTTTTTT.

V usage is TRBV28 and J usage is TRBJ2-1, with TRBD2 matching over 12 bases. V trimming: 2 bases; J trimming: 7 bases; junction bases outside the gene matches: 3. The CDR3 runs to 15 residues. CDR1 is MDHEN and CDR2 is SYDVKM in the germline V gene. DNA for the CDR3: TGTGCCAGCAGTTTAGTGCTAGCGGGGGGGAATGAGCAGTTCTTC. Translated, it gives CASSLVLAGGNEQFF.